This T cell receptor (beta chain) was documented in a study of shared clonotypes between healthy human individuals. General study findings and limits: Generation of non-shared clonotypes was less probable than generation of clonotypes shared by all four donors.

CD45RO-negative cells were positively selected for CCR7, leaving out terminally differentiated effector memory CD45RA+ cells. The junction had 11 bases not matched to a gene; V was cut back by 3 bases and J by 6 bases. CDR3 length equals 15 residues. Germline V gene lookup returns CDR1 SGDLS and CDR2 YYNGEE. In replicate PCRs of sorted subsets, roughly 200 ng DNA, about 30,000 T cell genomes, was used. Only in-frame clones appear in the TCRdb table, and some are missing; sequencing was by immunoSEQ multiplex PCR. The table includes 560,000 or so clones, roughly 95% detected once. A note on this clone: Its specificity is unknown.

This sequence originates from a woman aged 25-40 years in good health. Sequenced input: naive CD8+ T cells sorted from blood. This chain joins TRBV9 and TRBJ1-2; 7 bases align to TRBD1. The CDR3 protein is CASSAYTTGVHGYTF. Here the CDR3 DNA reads TGTGCCAGCAGCGCCTACACAACAGGGGTTCATGGCTACACCTTC. The whole variable domain, filled in from reference TRBV9 and TRBJ1-2, reads DSGVTQTPKHLITATGQRVTLRCSPRSGDLSVYWYQQSLDQGLQFLIQYYNGEERAKGNILERFSAQQFPDLHSELNLSSLELGDSALYFCASSAYTTGVHGYTFGSGTRLTVV.